This T cell receptor beta chain is drawn from a study of T-cell reconstitution after alpha-beta-depleted transplantation in children. The CDR3 sequence is 13 residues long. Germline V CDR1 and CDR2: DFQATT, SNEGSKA (reference sequence). The V and J ends lost 3 bases and 6 bases respectively, with 15 bases between them. During its preparation, the TCRbeta library received unique molecular identifiers. TCRdb redid the calling of the PCR reads with MiXCR, one entry per CDR3 protein. The sample includes some 590,000 distinct CDR3 sequences, under 12% of them seen just once. The chain links TRBV20-1 to TRBJ2-7; the D gene could be TRBD1 or TRBD2 (5 bases each). The sample consisted of PBMCs from the stem cell graft donor, taken from the stem cell graft. This TCR derives from a human donor who donated a stem cell graft to a child with acute myeloid leukemia. Here the CDR3 reads CSASHTGTLEQYF. Written as DNA, the CDR3 is TGCAGTGCTAGCCACACCGGGACCCTCGAGCAGTACTTC.